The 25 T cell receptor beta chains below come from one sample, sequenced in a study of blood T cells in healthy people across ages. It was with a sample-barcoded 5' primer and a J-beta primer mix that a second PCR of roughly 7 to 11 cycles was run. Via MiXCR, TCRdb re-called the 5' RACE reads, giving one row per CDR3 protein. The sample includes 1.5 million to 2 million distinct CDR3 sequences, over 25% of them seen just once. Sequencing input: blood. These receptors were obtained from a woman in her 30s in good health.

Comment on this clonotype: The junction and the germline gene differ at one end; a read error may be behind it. The CDR3, as DNA: TGTGTCAGCAGTCCAGCCCTCGGCGGGGGGGCAGCAGATACGCAGTATTTT. This sequence encodes CVSSPALGGGAADTQYF. V gene TRBV28 combines with J gene TRBJ2-3; 9 nucleotides agree with TRBD2. The CDR3 sequence is 17 residues long. The germline V gene encodes CDR1 MDHEN and CDR2 SYDVKM.

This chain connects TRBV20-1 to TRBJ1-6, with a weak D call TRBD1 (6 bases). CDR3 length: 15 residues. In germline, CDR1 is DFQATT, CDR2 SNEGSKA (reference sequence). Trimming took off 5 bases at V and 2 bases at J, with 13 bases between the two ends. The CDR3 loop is CSAQRGGTYNSPLHF. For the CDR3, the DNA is TGCAGTGCTCAACGGGGGGGCACCTATAATTCACCCCTCCACTTT.

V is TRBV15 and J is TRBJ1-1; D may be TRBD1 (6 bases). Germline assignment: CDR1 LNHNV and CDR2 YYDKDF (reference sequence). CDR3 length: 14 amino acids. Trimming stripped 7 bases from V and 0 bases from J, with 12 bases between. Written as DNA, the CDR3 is TGTGCCACCACCAGGGGAGGGGTGAACACTGAAGCTTTCTTT. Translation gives CATTRGGVNTEAFF.

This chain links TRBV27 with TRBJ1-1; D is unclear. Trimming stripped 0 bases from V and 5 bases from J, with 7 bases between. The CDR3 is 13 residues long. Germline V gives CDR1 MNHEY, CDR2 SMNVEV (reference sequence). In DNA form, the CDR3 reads TGTGCCAGCAGTTTATCCCCGGATACTGAAGCTTTCTTT. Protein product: CASSLSPDTEAFF.

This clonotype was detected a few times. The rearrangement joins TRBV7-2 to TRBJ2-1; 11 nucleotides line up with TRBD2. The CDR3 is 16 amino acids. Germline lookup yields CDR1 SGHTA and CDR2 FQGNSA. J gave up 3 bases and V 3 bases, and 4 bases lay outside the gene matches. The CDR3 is CASSFQTSGVYNEQFF. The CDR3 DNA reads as TGTGCCAGCAGCTTCCAGACTAGCGGGGTCTACAATGAGCAGTTCTTC.

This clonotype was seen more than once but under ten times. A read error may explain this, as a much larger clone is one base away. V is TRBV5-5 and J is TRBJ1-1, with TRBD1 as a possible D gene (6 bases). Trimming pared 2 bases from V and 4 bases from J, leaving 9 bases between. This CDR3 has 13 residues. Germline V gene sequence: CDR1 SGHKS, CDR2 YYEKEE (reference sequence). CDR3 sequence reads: CASSFQGSTEAFF. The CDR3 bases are TGTGCCAGCAGCTTTCAGGGGAGCACTGAAGCTTTCTTT.

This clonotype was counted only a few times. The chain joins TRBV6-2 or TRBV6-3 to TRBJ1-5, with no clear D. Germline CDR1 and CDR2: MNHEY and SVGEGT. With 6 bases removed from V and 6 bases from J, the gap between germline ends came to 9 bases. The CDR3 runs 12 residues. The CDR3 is CASRSGSQPQHF. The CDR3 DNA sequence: TGTGCCAGCAGGTCCGGGAGTCAGCCCCAGCATTTT.

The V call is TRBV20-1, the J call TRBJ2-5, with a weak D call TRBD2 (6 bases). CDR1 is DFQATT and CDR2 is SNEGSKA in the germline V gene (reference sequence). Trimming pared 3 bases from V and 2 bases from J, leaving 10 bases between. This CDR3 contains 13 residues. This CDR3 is CSASPSAQETQYF. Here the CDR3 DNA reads TGCAGTGCTAGTCCTAGCGCTCAAGAGACCCAGTACTTC.

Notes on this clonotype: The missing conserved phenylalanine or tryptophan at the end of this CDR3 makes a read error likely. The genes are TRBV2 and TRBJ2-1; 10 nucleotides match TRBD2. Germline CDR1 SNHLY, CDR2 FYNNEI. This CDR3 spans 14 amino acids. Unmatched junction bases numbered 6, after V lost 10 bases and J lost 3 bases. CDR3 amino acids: CANARTSGYNEQFI. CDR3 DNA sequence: TGTGCCAACGCCAGGACTAGCGGCTACAATGAGCAGTTCATC.

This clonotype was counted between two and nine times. CDR3 in amino acids: CASRQRDSWYGYTF. In nucleotides, the CDR3 is TGTGCCAGCAGGCAGAGGGACAGTTGGTATGGCTACACCTTC. The V gene is TRBV3-1, the J gene TRBJ1-2; TRBD1 aligns across 7 bases. There are 14 residues in the CDR3. After removal of 6 bases from V and 5 bases from J, the junction contained 9 bases not matched to a gene. CDR1 and CDR2 from the germline V gene are LGHDT and YNNKEL (reference sequence).

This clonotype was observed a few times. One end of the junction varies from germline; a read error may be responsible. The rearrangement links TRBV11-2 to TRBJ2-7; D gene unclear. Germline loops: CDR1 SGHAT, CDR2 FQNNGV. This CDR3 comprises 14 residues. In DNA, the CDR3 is TGTGCCAACAGCTTAGATCCGTGGCGATACGAGCAGTACTTC. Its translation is CANSLDPWRYEQYF. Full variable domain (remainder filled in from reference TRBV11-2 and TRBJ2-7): EAGVAQSPRYKIIEKRQSVAFWCNPISGHATLYWYQQILGQGPKLLIQFQNNGVVDDSQLPKDRFSAERLKGVDSTLKIQPAKLEDSAVYLCANSLDPWRYEQYFGPGTRLTVT.

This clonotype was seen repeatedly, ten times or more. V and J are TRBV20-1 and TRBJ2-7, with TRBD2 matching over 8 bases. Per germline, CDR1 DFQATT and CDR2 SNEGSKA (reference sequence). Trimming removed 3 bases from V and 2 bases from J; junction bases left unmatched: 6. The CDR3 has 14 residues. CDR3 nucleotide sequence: TGCAGTGCTAGTGAGGTCGGGAGGGCCTACGAGCAGTACTTC. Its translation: CSASEVGRAYEQYF.

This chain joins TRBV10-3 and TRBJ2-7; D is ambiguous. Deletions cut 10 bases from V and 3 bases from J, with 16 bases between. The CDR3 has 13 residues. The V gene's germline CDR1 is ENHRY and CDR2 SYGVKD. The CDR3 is CATSEVGRYEQYF. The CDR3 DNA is TGTGCCACCTCCGAAGTAGGGCGCTACGAGCAGTACTTC.

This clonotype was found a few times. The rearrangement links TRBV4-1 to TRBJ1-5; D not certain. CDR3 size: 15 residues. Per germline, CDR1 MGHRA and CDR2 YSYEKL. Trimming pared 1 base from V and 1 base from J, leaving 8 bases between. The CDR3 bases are TGCGCCAGCAGCCAAGTGGGCAGGAGCAATCAGCCCCAGCATTTT. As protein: CASSQVGRSNQPQHF.

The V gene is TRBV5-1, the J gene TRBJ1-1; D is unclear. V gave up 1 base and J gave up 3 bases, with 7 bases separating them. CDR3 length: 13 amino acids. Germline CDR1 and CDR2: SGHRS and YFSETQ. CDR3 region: CASSLTWDTEAFF. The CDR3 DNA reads TGCGCCAGCAGCTTGACCTGGGACACTGAAGCTTTCTTT. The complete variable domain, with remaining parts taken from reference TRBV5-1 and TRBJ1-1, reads KAGVTQTPRYLIKTRGQQVTLSCSPISGHRSVSWYQQTPGQGLQFLFEYFSETQRNKGNFPGRFSGRQFSNSRSEMNVSTLELGDSALYLCASSLTWDTEAFFGQGTRLTVV.

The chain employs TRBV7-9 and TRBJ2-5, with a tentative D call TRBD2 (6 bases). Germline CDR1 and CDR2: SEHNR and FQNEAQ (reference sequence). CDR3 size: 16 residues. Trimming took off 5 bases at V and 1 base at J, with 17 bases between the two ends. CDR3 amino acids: CASSQGGTSTQETQYF. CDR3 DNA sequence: TGTGCCAGCAGCCAGGGAGGCACCAGCACCCAAGAGACCCAGTACTTC.

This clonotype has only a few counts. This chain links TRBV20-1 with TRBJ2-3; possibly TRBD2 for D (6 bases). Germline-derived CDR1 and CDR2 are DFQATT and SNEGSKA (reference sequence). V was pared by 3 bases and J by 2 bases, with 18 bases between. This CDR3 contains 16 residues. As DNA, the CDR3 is TGCAGTGCTAGTGCCCGGGGTAGCGGAATCACAGATACGCAGTATTTT. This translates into CSASARGSGITDTQYF.

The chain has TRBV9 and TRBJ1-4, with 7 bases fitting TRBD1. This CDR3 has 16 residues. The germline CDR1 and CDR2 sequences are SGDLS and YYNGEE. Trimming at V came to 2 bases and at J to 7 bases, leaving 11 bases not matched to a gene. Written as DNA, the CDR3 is TGTGCCAGCAGCGTCGGACTACAGGGGAGAGGTGAAAAACTGTTTTTT. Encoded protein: CASSVGLQGRGEKLFF.

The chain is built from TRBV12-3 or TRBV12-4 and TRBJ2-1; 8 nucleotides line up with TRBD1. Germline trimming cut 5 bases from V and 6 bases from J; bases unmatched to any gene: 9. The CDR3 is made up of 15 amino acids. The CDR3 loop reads CASSRHGTGGNEQFF. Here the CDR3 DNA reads TGTGCCAGCAGTAGACATGGGACAGGCGGCAATGAGCAGTTCTTC.

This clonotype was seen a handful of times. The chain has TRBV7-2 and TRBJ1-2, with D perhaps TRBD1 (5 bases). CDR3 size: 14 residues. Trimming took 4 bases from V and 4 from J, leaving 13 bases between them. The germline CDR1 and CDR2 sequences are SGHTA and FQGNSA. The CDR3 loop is CASSSGSAGYGYTF. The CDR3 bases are TGTGCCAGCAGCTCAGGGTCAGCGGGCTATGGCTACACCTTC. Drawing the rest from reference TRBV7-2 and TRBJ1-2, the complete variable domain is GAGVSQSPSNKVTEKGKDVELRCDPISGHTALYWYRQSLGQGLEFLIYFQGNSAPDKSGLPSDRFSAERTGGSVSTLTIQRTQQEDSAVYLCASSSGSAGYGYTFGSGTRLTVV.

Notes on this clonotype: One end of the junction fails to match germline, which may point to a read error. This chain's CDR3 is CVSSEFSVAGLNEKLFF. In DNA, the CDR3 is TGTGTCAGCAGTGAGTTCTCAGTCGCGGGCCTTAATGAAAAACTGTTTTTT. The genes are TRBV6-1 and TRBJ1-4; D gene unclear. This CDR3 contains 17 residues. Germline CDR1 reads MNHNS; CDR2 reads SASEGT.

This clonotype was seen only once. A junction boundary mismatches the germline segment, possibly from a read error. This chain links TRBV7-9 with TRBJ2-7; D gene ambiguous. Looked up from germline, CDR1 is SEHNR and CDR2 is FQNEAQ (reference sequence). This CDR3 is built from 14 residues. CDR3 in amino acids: CTSSPNSPSYEQYF. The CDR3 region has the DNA TGTACCAGCAGCCCAAATTCCCCCTCCTACGAGCAGTACTTC.

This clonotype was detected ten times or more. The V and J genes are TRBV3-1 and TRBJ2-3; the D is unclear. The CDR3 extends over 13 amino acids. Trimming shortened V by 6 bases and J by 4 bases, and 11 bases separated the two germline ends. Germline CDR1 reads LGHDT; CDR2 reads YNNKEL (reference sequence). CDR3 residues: CASSLKGADTQYF. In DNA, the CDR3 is TGTGCCAGCAGTTTAAAGGGTGCAGATACGCAGTATTTT.

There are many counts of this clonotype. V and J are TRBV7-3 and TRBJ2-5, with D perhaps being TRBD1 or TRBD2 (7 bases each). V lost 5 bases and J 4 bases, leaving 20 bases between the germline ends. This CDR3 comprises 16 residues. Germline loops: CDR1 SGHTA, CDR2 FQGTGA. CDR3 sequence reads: CASSAGAGGISETQYF. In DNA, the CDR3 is TGTGCCAGCAGCGCGGGGGCAGGGGGGATTTCAGAGACCCAGTACTTC.

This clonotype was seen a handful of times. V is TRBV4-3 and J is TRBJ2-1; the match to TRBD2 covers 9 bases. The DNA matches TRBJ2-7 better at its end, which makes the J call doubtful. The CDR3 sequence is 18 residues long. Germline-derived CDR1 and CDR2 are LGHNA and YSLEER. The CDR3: CASSQDIIGSGRGNEQYF. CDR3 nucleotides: TGCGCCAGCAGCCAAGACATCATCGGTAGCGGGAGAGGCAATGAGCAGTACTTC.